This T cell receptor (beta chain) emerged from a study of T cell responses to AZD1222 COVID-19 vaccine. Whole-study context: Samples with a second dose at about 4 or about 12 weeks were pooled together.

This clone was seen just once. Its antigen is currently unknown. Notes on the study in general: The study identified only a handful of AZD1222 recipients as seropositive at baseline. Unmutated regions of variants are reportedly targeted by nearly half of spike-specific TCRs.

The germline CDR1 and CDR2 sequences are SEHNR and FQNEAQ (reference sequence). The CDR3 runs to 15 residues. V shed 1 base and J 6 bases; nucleotides not matched to a gene: 8. Profiling relied on immunoSEQ multiplex PCR, and the TCRdb table lists in-frame clones only, not all of them. The table shows 80,000 to 95,000 clones, with approximately 90% occurring only once. The receptor comes from an adult in good health. Sequenced here: peripheral blood, sampled on day 0 of AZD1222 vaccination. J is TRBJ1-2 and V is TRBV7-9, with 7 bases lining up with TRBD1. CDR3 nucleotides: TGTGCCAGCAGCTTAGTAGGGGAGACAGGGAATGGCTACACCTTC. It is translated as CASSLVGETGNGYTF.